One sample yielded the 13 T cell receptor beta chains listed below, sequenced in a study of T cell changes during pregnancy in multiple sclerosis. Assay: immunoSEQ multiplex PCR; the TCRdb copy retains only in-frame clones and omits some. The table includes 100,000 or so clones, around 94% detected once. This specimen was peripheral blood, taken after pregnancy. The receptors were sampled from a female donor in good health, enrolled as a control in a pregnancy study.

The chain uses TRBV5-1 and TRBJ2-3; 8 positions match TRBD2. Germline V gene data show CDR1 as SGHRS and CDR2 as YFSETQ. V gave up 4 bases and J gave up 4 bases; unmatched junction bases: 11. This CDR3 spans 16 amino acids. Here the CDR3 DNA reads TGCGCCAGCAGCGGGCGGTTGCGGGAGGTATCAGATACGCAGTATTTT. This codes for CASSGRLREVSDTQYF.

The V call is TRBV6-5, the J call TRBJ2-1; D remains ambiguous. V was pared by 6 bases and J by 0 bases, with 6 bases between. Germline CDR1 is MNHEY and CDR2 is SVGAGI. The CDR3 totals 13 residues. DNA for the CDR3: TGTGCCAGCAGACAGAGCTCCTACAATGAGCAGTTCTTC. Translated, it gives CASRQSSYNEQFF.

This chain uses TRBV15 with TRBJ2-5; no definite D call. The V gene's germline CDR1 is LNHNV and CDR2 YYDKDF (reference sequence). This CDR3 region has 14 residues. V was shortened by 0 bases and J by 1 base, with 6 bases between the two germline ends. Written as DNA, the CDR3 is TGTGCCACCAGCAGAGATGGGCCCCAAGAGACCCAGTACTTC. Protein: CATSRDGPQETQYF.

CDR3 sequence: CSALTGVYTDTQYF. The CDR3 DNA reads TGCAGCGCCTTGACAGGGGTTTACACAGATACGCAGTATTTT. V usage is TRBV29-1 and J usage is TRBJ2-3; TRBD1 matches 8 bases. Germline V CDR1 and CDR2: SQVTM, ANQGSEA. The CDR3 is 14 residues long. J gave up 2 bases and V 7 bases, and 8 bases lay outside the gene matches.

The chain employs TRBV28 and TRBJ1-2; D is ambiguous. This CDR3 contains 17 residues. Germline CDR1 and CDR2: MDHEN and SYDVKM. V was shortened by 3 bases and J by 2 bases, with 19 bases between the two germline ends. The CDR3 protein is CASSFSIGKKSNYGYTF. In DNA form, the CDR3 reads TGTGCCAGCAGTTTTAGCATTGGAAAGAAGAGCAACTATGGCTACACCTTC.

On this clone itself: This CDR3 is also generated by other DNA sequences in the sample. The rearrangement joins TRBV5-1 to TRBJ2-7; tentative D call: TRBD2 (5 bases). Deletions cut 0 bases from V and 1 base from J, with 8 bases between. The V gene's germline CDR1 is SGHRS and CDR2 YFSETQ. The CDR3 is made up of 14 amino acids. The CDR3 sequence is CASSLGGSSYEQYF. CDR3 DNA sequence: TGCGCCAGCAGCTTGGGAGGGAGTTCCTACGAGCAGTACTTC.

This chain joins TRBV6-6 and TRBJ2-1; D remains unclear. CDR3 length: 15 residues. The germline gives CDR1 MNHNY, CDR2 SVGAGI (reference sequence). V was trimmed by 2 bases and J by 3 bases, leaving 11 bases between them. The CDR3: CASSYGPNFYNEQFF. For the CDR3, the DNA is TGTGCCAGCAGTTACGGGCCAAATTTCTACAATGAGCAGTTCTTC.

The chain uses TRBV11-2 and TRBJ2-5; D perhaps matches TRBD1 (5 bases). The CDR3 covers 14 residues. Trimming left V 1 base short and J 5 bases short, with 11 bases between. CDR1 SGHAT and CDR2 FQNNGV come from the germline V gene. As DNA, the CDR3 is TGTGCCAGCAGCTTAGTTCCAGGGCTGGAGACCCAGTACTTC. It encodes CASSLVPGLETQYF.

V is TRBV28 and J is TRBJ2-7, with 7 bases that match TRBD1. Germline CDR1 MDHEN, CDR2 SYDVKM. V dropped 5 bases and J dropped 1; count of bases not matched to a gene: 5. The CDR3 totals 14 residues. CDR3 sequence (DNA): TGTGCCAGCAGTCGGACAGGCCCGTCCTACGAGCAGTACTTC. It translates to CASSRTGPSYEQYF.

The J gene is TRBJ2-3, the V gene TRBV28; tentative D call: TRBD1 (5 bases). Trimming left V 6 bases short and J 1 base short, with 11 bases between. Germline lookup yields CDR1 MDHEN and CDR2 SYDVKM. The CDR3 runs 14 residues. The CDR3 protein is CASRRLRGTDTQYF. Here the CDR3 DNA reads TGTGCCAGCAGGAGGCTCAGGGGCACAGATACGCAGTATTTT.

V gene TRBV14 combines with J gene TRBJ2-1; D may be TRBD1 (5 bases). Germline loops: CDR1 SGHDN, CDR2 FVKESK. The V gene lost 0 bases and the J gene lost 5 bases, with 17 bases spanning the gap. The length of the CDR3 is 17 residues. The CDR3 region has the DNA TGTGCCAGCAGCCAAGATCTAGGCAGGGCGGCCAACAATGAGCAGTTCTTC. Translating it yields CASSQDLGRAANNEQFF.

V and J are TRBV2 and TRBJ2-3, with D perhaps matching TRBD2 (6 bases). The ends were cut back, 2 bases at V and 2 bases at J, with 14 bases in the middle. CDR1 and CDR2 (germline): SNHLY, FYNNEI. The CDR3 contains 16 residues. CDR3 bases: TGTGCCAGCAGTGAAAGGGGCGGGGAAGTCACAGATACGCAGTATTTT. This gives the protein CASSERGGEVTDTQYF.

The chain is built from TRBV28 and TRBJ2-5; the D gene is possibly TRBD1 (5 bases). V dropped 4 bases and J dropped 1 base, with 10 bases sitting between them. The CDR3 totals 14 residues. The germline CDR1 and CDR2 sequences are MDHEN and SYDVKM. CDR3 bases: TGTGCCAGCAGTTCTTGGGGCGGCCAAGAGACCCAGTACTTC. Its protein product is CASSSWGGQETQYF.